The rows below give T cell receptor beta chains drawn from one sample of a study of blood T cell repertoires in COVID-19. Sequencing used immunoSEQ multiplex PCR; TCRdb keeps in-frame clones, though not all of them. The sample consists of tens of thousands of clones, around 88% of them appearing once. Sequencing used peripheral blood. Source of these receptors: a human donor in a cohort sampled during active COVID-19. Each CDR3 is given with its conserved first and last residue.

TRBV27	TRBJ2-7	CASSLSLAREQYF
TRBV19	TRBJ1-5	CASTTQGAQPQHF
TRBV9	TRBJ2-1	CASSVAWMTEYNEQFF
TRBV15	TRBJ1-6	CATSPGTPRSPLHF
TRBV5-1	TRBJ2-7	CASSLGSGGSSYEQYF
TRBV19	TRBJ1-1	CASIPPRDRGPNTEAFF
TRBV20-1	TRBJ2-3	CSASVAGSSTDTQYF
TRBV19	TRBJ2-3	CASSMIQGVPTDTQYF
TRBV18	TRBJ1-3	CASSPDRAGNTIYF
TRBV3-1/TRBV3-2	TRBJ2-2	CASSLDRNTGELFF
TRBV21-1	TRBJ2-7	CASSKAVPTSGDYEQYF
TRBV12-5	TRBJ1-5	CASGTGDRGRGQPQHF
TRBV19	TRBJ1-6	CASSTDRLSPLHF
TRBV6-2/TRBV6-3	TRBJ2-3	CASSPQPVGTGGTDTQYF
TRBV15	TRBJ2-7	CATSRALQGLDYEQYF
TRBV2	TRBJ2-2	CASSESFRGTGELFF
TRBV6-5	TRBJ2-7	CASSYSGAFYEQYF
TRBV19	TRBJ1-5	CASSIVSGGNQPQHF
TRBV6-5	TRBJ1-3	CASVEVGRNTIYF
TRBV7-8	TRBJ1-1	CASSLDRGRTEAFF
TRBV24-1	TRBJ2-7	CATSAPLLAGDSYEQYF
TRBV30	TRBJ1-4	CAWTYARTSTEKLFF
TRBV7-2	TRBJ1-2	CASRRQDTNYGYTF
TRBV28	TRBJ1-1	CASSTQGPSTEAFF
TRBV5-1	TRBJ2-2	CASSLGWASGNAGELFF
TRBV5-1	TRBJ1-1	CASSFVPGQNTEAFF
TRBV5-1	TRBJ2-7	CASSLAGIAGAEQYF
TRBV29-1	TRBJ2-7	CSVAPTGTGPKYF
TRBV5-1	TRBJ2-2	CASSASTGTNTGELFF
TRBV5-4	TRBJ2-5	CASSFGLAGGLLQETQYF
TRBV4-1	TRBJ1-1	CASSQVIGGAGLFITEAFF
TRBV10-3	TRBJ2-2	CAIKPGQGDTGELFF
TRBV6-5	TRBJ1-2	CASNIQGLVGYTF
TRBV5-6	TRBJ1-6	CASSLRGRGSPLHF
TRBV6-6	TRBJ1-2	CASSYQGLDYGYTF
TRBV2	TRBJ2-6	CASVRDSRAGANVLTF
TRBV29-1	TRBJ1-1	CSVRAGMNTEAFF
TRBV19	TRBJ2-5	CASTRGETQYF
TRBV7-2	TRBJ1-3	CASSLNTGSGNTIYF
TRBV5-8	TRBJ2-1	CASSLWASGSYEQFF
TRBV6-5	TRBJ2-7	CASGDRGRYEQYF
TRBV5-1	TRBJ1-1	CASSLFRGAYTEAFF
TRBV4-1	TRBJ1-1	CASSHPFEGRGTEAFF
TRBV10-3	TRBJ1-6	CAISDQENSPLHF
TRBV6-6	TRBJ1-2	CASSGQETPYGYTF
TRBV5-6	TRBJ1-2	CASSLGTGGYYGYTF
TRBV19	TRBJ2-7	CASTGRYYEQYF
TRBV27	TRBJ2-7	CASSLTVSSYEQYF